Each of the 30 T cell receptor beta chains below was sequenced from the same sample in a study of CD8 T cells in Susac syndrome. Reverse transcription of about 0.5 to 1 ug RNA used random hexamers. TCRdb re-analysed the immunoSEQ multiplex PCR reads in MiXCR, keeping a single row per CDR3 protein. The sample includes 120,000 to 150,000 distinct CDR3 sequences, about 95% of them seen just once. Sequencing was performed on CD4+ T cells from PBMCs. The receptors stem from a human donor with multiple sclerosis.

This chain connects TRBV20-1 to TRBJ2-5; D not certain. Germline CDR1 DFQATT, CDR2 SNEGSKA (reference sequence). Trimming shortened V by 1 base and J by 5 bases, and 11 bases separated the two germline ends. The CDR3 has 13 amino acids. CDR3 loop: CSARVGLEETQYF. In nucleotides, the CDR3 is TGCAGTGCTAGAGTTGGGCTCGAGGAGACCCAGTACTTC.

The rearrangement joins TRBV24-1 to TRBJ1-5; TRBD1 aligns across 7 bases. The ends lost 5 bases at V and 6 bases at J; junction bases unmatched: 6. The CDR3 contains 14 residues. Germline V gene lookup returns CDR1 KGHDR and CDR2 SFDVKD. The CDR3 sequence: CATSVGQAGQPQHF. In nucleotides, the CDR3 is TGTGCCACCAGTGTAGGACAGGCGGGTCAGCCCCAGCATTTT.

The chain carries TRBV5-6 and TRBJ1-2; 9 nucleotides agree with TRBD1. The CDR3 has 16 residues. Germline CDR1 SGHDT, CDR2 YYEEEE. V trimming: 4 bases; J trimming: 4 bases; junction bases outside the gene matches: 11. In DNA, the CDR3 is TGTGCCAGCAGCCCCGGGACAGGGCACAGTCTCTATGGCTACACCTTC. It codes for CASSPGTGHSLYGYTF.

This chain joins TRBV20-1 and TRBJ1-1; 12 nucleotides line up with TRBD1. Germline V gene lookup returns CDR1 DFQATT and CDR2 SNEGSKA (reference sequence). The CDR3 loop spans 18 amino acids. Trimming took 2 bases from V and 6 from J; bases not matched to a gene: 16. CDR3 sequence (DNA): TGCAGTGCTAGACCCGGGACAGGGGGCGGATTATGGGGCGCTGAAGCTTTCTTT. Amino acids: CSARPGTGGGLWGAEAFF.

The chain recombines TRBV29-1 with TRBJ2-3, with 11 bases identical to TRBD2. Germline lookup yields CDR1 SQVTM and CDR2 ANQGSEA. With 7 bases clipped from V and 1 base from J, the junction kept 7 bases outside the gene matches. The CDR3 is made up of 15 amino acids. Here the CDR3 DNA reads TGCAGCGACCAACTAGCGGGAGATGGCACAGATACGCAGTATTTT. This codes for CSDQLAGDGTDTQYF.

The genes are TRBV24-1 and TRBJ2-3; D may be TRBD2 (6 bases). CDR1 is KGHDR and CDR2 is SFDVKD in the germline V gene. This CDR3 comprises 18 residues. V was clipped by 2 bases and J by 4 bases, with 21 bases between them. The CDR3 is CATSDSRSPSLAADTQYF. The CDR3 DNA is TGTGCCACCAGTGATTCACGATCCCCATCTTTAGCGGCAGATACGCAGTATTTT.

The gene calls are TRBV30 and TRBJ2-1, with TRBD2 matching over 9 bases. The CDR3 contains 11 residues. V lost 4 bases to trimming and J lost 13 bases; unmatched junction nucleotides: 5. Germline V gene lookup returns CDR1 GTSNPN and CDR2 SVGIG (reference sequence). For the CDR3, the DNA is TGTGCCTGGATGAGGGGGACTAGCCAGTTCTTC. Encoded protein: CAWMRGTSQFF.

The V call is TRBV5-1, the J call TRBJ2-7; D possibly corresponds to TRBD1 (5 bases). The germline V gene has CDR1 SGHRS and CDR2 YFSETQ. V was shortened by 0 bases and J by 5 bases, with 12 bases between the two germline ends. The CDR3 covers 14 residues. The CDR3 nucleotides are TGCGCCAGCAGCTTGGATGCCAGGGCCCACGAGCAGTACTTC. Translating it yields CASSLDARAHEQYF.

The chain joins TRBV7-9 to TRBJ2-7; D not resolved. Germline CDR1 SEHNR, CDR2 FQNEAQ (reference sequence). Trimming cost V 0 bases and J 6 bases, with 12 bases left between them. The CDR3 is 14 residues long. The CDR3 DNA is TGTGCCAGCAGCTTAGCGGCCGCAGGTAGCGAGCAGTACTTC. It encodes CASSLAAAGSEQYF.

The rearrangement uses TRBV5-1 and TRBJ2-7; 9 bases align to TRBD2. V lost 2 bases to trimming and J lost 2 bases; unmatched junction nucleotides: 2. This CDR3 spans 14 amino acids. Germline V gene sequence: CDR1 SGHRS, CDR2 YFSETQ. This CDR3 reads CASSFRTSAYEQYF. For the CDR3, the DNA is TGCGCCAGCAGCTTCCGGACTAGCGCCTACGAGCAGTACTTC.

The rearrangement links TRBV7-2 to TRBJ2-2; TRBD2 matches 7 bases. Germline V gives CDR1 SGHTA, CDR2 FQGNSA. The V segment lost 3 bases and the J segment 4 bases; nucleotides outside the gene matches: 5. The CDR3 extends over 15 amino acids. For the CDR3, the DNA is TGTGCCAGCAGCTTTTCCGGGACTACCACCGGGGAGCTGTTTTTT. It translates to CASSFSGTTTGELFF.

The chain joins TRBV10-3 to TRBJ2-5, with 7 bases identical to TRBD1. Trimming at V came to 6 bases and at J to 2 bases, leaving 9 bases not matched to a gene. The CDR3 length is 15 residues. Germline V lookup: CDR1 ENHRY, CDR2 SYGVKD. The CDR3: CAIRRSGQIQETQYF. CDR3 DNA: TGTGCCATCAGAAGGTCGGGACAGATACAAGAGACCCAGTACTTC.

The gene calls are TRBV7-3 and TRBJ2-7; D gene uncertain. CDR1 and CDR2 from the germline V gene are SGHTA and FQGTGA. The V end was cut by 0 bases, the J end by 3 bases, with 6 bases between. The length of the CDR3 is 13 residues. Here the CDR3 reads CASSLTKGYEQYF. In nucleotides, the CDR3 is TGTGCCAGCAGCTTAACGAAGGGCTACGAGCAGTACTTC. Using reference TRBV7-3 and TRBJ2-7 for the parts outside the CDR3, the full variable domain is GAGVSQTPSNKVTEKGKYVELRCDPISGHTALYWYRQSLGQGPEFLIYFQGTGAADDSGLPNDRFFAVRPEGSVSTLKIQRTERGDSAVYLCASSLTKGYEQYFGPGTRLTVT.

The chain has TRBV5-6 and TRBJ1-1; 7 positions agree with TRBD1. V gave up 3 bases and J gave up 1 base; unmatched junction bases: 6. CDR1 and CDR2 (germline): SGHDT, YYEEEE. This CDR3 has 15 residues. The CDR3 DNA follows: TGTGCCAGCAGCTCCGACTCAGGGGGGAACACTGAAGCTTTCTTT. It encodes CASSSDSGGNTEAFF.

This clonotype appeared a single time. The gene calls are TRBV9 and TRBJ2-3, with D perhaps TRBD1 (6 bases). The CDR3 contains 13 residues. Trimming cost V 6 bases and J 1 base, with 9 bases left between them. CDR1 and CDR2 (germline): SGDLS, YYNGEE. The CDR3 sequence is CASNPGGTDTQYF. The CDR3 region has the DNA TGTGCCAGCAACCCAGGGGGCACAGATACGCAGTATTTT.

In this sample, this clonotype turned up once. Here the CDR3 DNA reads TGCAGTGCTACAGCTTCTAGCGGGAGAGGGGACGAGCAGTACTTC. Its protein is CSATASSGRGDEQYF. The chain has TRBV20-1 and TRBJ2-7, with 10 bases fitting TRBD2. V lost 4 bases to trimming and J lost 5 bases; unmatched junction nucleotides: 11. Germline V gives CDR1 DFQATT, CDR2 SNEGSKA (reference sequence). CDR3 size: 15 residues.

The chain uses TRBV18 and TRBJ2-1; 9 bases agree with TRBD2. The V and J ends lost 5 bases and 7 bases, in that order; junction bases with no gene match: 12. The germline V gene encodes CDR1 KGHSH and CDR2 LQKENI. This CDR3 is built from 16 residues. As DNA, the CDR3 is TGTGCCAGCTCATCACTTTCCCTAGCGGGGAAGAATGAGCAGTTCTTC. It translates to CASSSLSLAGKNEQFF. Drawing the rest from reference TRBV18 and TRBJ2-1, the complete variable domain is NAGVMQNPRHLVRRRGQEARLRCSPMKGHSHVYWYRQLPEEGLKFMVYLQKENIIDESGMPKERFSAEFPKEGPSILRIQQVVRGDSAAYFCASSSLSLAGKNEQFFGPGTRLTVL.

The gene calls are TRBV7-2 and TRBJ2-1; tentatively, D is TRBD2 (5 bases). Trimming cost V 1 base and J 5 bases, with 9 bases left between them. From germline, CDR1 is SGHTA and CDR2 FQGNSA. The CDR3 length is 14 residues. The CDR3 DNA reads as TGTGCCAGCAGCTTAGTATCTAGCCACAATGAGCAGTTCTTC. It yields the protein CASSLVSSHNEQFF.

The chain is built from TRBV20-1 and TRBJ2-3, with D unresolved. Trimming shortened V by 3 bases and J by 3 bases, and 13 bases separated the two germline ends. Per germline, CDR1 DFQATT and CDR2 SNEGSKA (reference sequence). The CDR3 is made up of 14 amino acids. As DNA, the CDR3 is TGCAGTGCTAGTTTCGGAGACAATACAGATACGCAGTATTTT. It codes for CSASFGDNTDTQYF.

The V and J genes are TRBV20-1 and TRBJ2-3; TRBD2 matches 7 bases. The CDR3 loop spans 15 amino acids. From germline, CDR1 is DFQATT and CDR2 SNEGSKA (reference sequence). V lost 2 bases, J lost 4 bases, and 9 bases stayed unmatched. The CDR3 loop reads CSARSSAGKADTQYF. The CDR3 nucleotides read TGCAGTGCTAGATCCTCAGCGGGAAAGGCAGATACGCAGTATTTT.

The chain employs TRBV5-1 and TRBJ2-1; D may correspond to TRBD1 or TRBD2 (7 bases each). The ends were cut back, 4 bases at V and 0 bases at J, with 14 bases in the middle. This CDR3 comprises 16 residues. CDR1 and CDR2 from the germline V gene are SGHRS and YFSETQ. The CDR3 DNA reads as TGCGCCAGCAGCCCAGGGGGGGGGCGCTCCTACAATGAGCAGTTCTTC. It specifies CASSPGGGRSYNEQFF.

This chain links TRBV12-3 or TRBV12-4 with TRBJ1-5, with D unresolved. The CDR3 has 12 residues. The ends were cut back, 8 bases at V and 6 bases at J, with 11 bases in the middle. The CDR3 DNA reads as TGTGCCAGCTGCGATTCACTTCAGCCCCAGCATTTT. Its protein is CASCDSLQPQHF.

The gene calls are TRBV24-1 and TRBJ2-2; D is possibly TRBD1 (5 bases). Trimming took off 5 bases at V and 4 bases at J, with 7 bases between the two ends. CDR1 and CDR2 (germline): KGHDR, SFDVKD. This CDR3 is built from 13 residues. The CDR3, as DNA: TGTGCCACCAGTGTAGGGGTCACCGGGGAGCTGTTTTTT. This gives the protein CATSVGVTGELFF.

The chain employs TRBV18 and TRBJ2-3, with TRBD2 as a possible D gene (5 bases). The germline V gene has CDR1 KGHSH and CDR2 LQKENI. V shed 4 bases and J shed 2 bases, with 13 bases lying between them. The CDR3 sequence is 15 residues long. The CDR3 reads CASSRVRGSTDTQYF. The CDR3 DNA reads as TGTGCCAGCTCACGAGTCAGAGGGTCCACAGATACGCAGTATTTT.

The chain uses TRBV20-1 and TRBJ2-3, with D perhaps given as TRBD1 or TRBD2 (5 bases each). This CDR3 is 15 amino acids long. V gave up 6 bases and J gave up 0 bases, with 16 bases separating them. The germline V gene has CDR1 DFQATT and CDR2 SNEGSKA (reference sequence). The CDR3: CSARDVRRSTDTQYF. The CDR3 DNA follows: TGCAGTGCAAGGGACGTTAGGCGGAGCACAGATACGCAGTATTTT.

The chain combines TRBV9 with TRBJ2-1, with unresolved D. Trimming took off 3 bases at V and 6 bases at J, with 7 bases between the two ends. Germline loops: CDR1 SGDLS, CDR2 YYNGEE. The CDR3 is 12 residues long. CDR3 in amino acids: CASSEVGNEQFF. CDR3 DNA sequence: TGTGCCAGCAGCGAGGTTGGCAATGAGCAGTTCTTC.

The gene calls are TRBV27 and TRBJ2-5; a weak D match, TRBD1 (5 bases). V dropped 3 bases and J dropped 1 base, with 6 bases sitting between them. Germline values: CDR1 MNHEY, CDR2 SMNVEV (reference sequence). The CDR3 is made up of 13 amino acids. The CDR3 loop reads CASSFTGQETQYF. The CDR3 nucleotides are TGTGCCAGCAGTTTTACAGGCCAAGAGACCCAGTACTTC.

The CDR3 coding sequence is TGTGCCAGCAGTTACACACTAGCGGGGGCCCACTACGAGCAGTACTTC. The encoded protein is CASSYTLAGAHYEQYF. V gene TRBV6-2 or TRBV6-3 combines with J gene TRBJ2-7, with 11 bases lining up with TRBD2. After removal of 2 bases from V and 3 bases from J, the junction contained 6 bases not matched to a gene. In germline, CDR1 is MNHEY, CDR2 SVGEGT. This CDR3 region has 16 residues.

The gene calls are TRBV20-1 and TRBJ2-2; 10 nucleotides line up with TRBD2. CDR1 and CDR2 from the germline V gene are DFQATT and SNEGSKA (reference sequence). Trimming took 0 bases from V and 8 from J; bases not matched to a gene: 6. The CDR3 is 15 amino acids. As DNA, the CDR3 is TGCAGTGCTAGAGAACTAGCGGGGTCGACTGGGGAGCTGTTTTTT. This encodes CSARELAGSTGELFF.

The chain links TRBV27 to TRBJ2-7; D ambiguous. V was trimmed by 7 bases and J by 4 bases, leaving 2 bases between them. Germline CDR1 MNHEY, CDR2 SMNVEV (reference sequence). The CDR3 runs 9 residues. The CDR3 sequence is CASTYEQYF. The CDR3 nucleotides read TGTGCCAGCACTTACGAGCAGTACTTC.